One and the same sample provided the 6 T cell receptor beta chains below, sequenced in a study of identical twins. TCRdb analysed the 5' RACE reads with MiXCR anew, one entry per CDR3 protein. Of 200,000 to 250,000 distinct CDR3 sequences in the sample, roughly 7% were seen once. This same sample was also part of a study on yellow fever vaccine responses in identical twins.

Sequenced: memory (CD45RO+) T cells sorted from blood. The receptor set was obtained from a young woman in good health.

This clonotype was seen many times. The chain carries TRBV7-9 and TRBJ1-1; 7 bases map to TRBD1. The CDR3 has 14 amino acids. Losses at the gene ends were 6 bases for V and 1 base for J; bases not matched to a gene: 5. The germline gives CDR1 SEHNR, CDR2 FQNEAQ (reference sequence). The CDR3 region has the DNA TGTGCCAGCAGTCTACAGGGGACGAACACTGAAGCTTTCTTT. This codes for CASSLQGTNTEAFF.

This clonotype was detected only a few times. The J gene is TRBJ2-1, the V gene TRBV6-1; 8 bases align to TRBD1. Per germline, CDR1 MNHNS and CDR2 SASEGT. V was clipped by 5 bases and J by 2 bases; unmatched bases: 8. The CDR3 contains 16 residues. DNA for the CDR3: TGTGCCAGCAGTCCTCGGACAGGGCTGGCCTACAATGAGCAGTTCTTC. This translates into CASSPRTGLAYNEQFF.

Comment on this clonotype: Just one base apart from a much larger clone, this may be a read error. This rearrangement joins TRBV10-3 to TRBJ2-2; 7 positions match TRBD2. Germline V gives CDR1 ENHRY, CDR2 SYGVKD. CDR3 length: 15 amino acids. CDR3 residues: CAISATSADTGELYF. The CDR3 bases are TGTGCCATCAGCGCCACTAGCGCGGACACCGGGGAGCTGTATTTT.

Many counts were recorded for this clonotype. V is TRBV12-3 or TRBV12-4 and J is TRBJ1-5, with 7 bases aligning to TRBD1. The CDR3 is made up of 12 amino acids. Trimming took 8 bases from V and 2 from J; bases not matched to a gene: 0. CDR3 protein: CASGQGNQPQHF. The CDR3 DNA reads as TGTGCCAGCGGACAGGGCAATCAGCCCCAGCATTTT.

This clonotype was counted a few times. The CDR3 DNA sequence: TGTGCCAGCAGGGGACAGGGAGATAACTATGGCTACACCTTC. This sequence encodes CASRGQGDNYGYTF. J is TRBJ1-2 and V is TRBV12-3 or TRBV12-4; 9 nucleotides match TRBD1. The CDR3 has 14 amino acids. Germline trimming cut 6 bases from V and 1 base from J; bases unmatched to any gene: 3.

In this sample, this clonotype turned up a few times. This chain uses TRBV28 with TRBJ2-7; weak D call: TRBD1 (5 bases). There are 14 residues in the CDR3. Deletions cut 2 bases from V and 0 bases from J, with 8 bases between. Germline assignment: CDR1 MDHEN and CDR2 SYDVKM. CDR3 region: CASSLQGSSYEQYF. The CDR3 DNA reads as TGTGCCAGCAGTTTACAGGGTAGCTCCTACGAGCAGTACTTC.